One sample yielded the 16 T cell receptor beta chains listed below, sequenced in a study of cytomegalovirus exposure and HLA in healthy donors (dated by TCRdb to the late 2010s). The library was produced with the immunoSEQ multiplex PCR assay. The multiplex PCR relied on a mix of 60 forward primers for TCR Vbeta segments and 13 reverse primers for TCR Jbeta segments. TCRdb took over this immuneACCESS table, retaining in-frame rearrangements with V and J assigned. Such tables are incomplete; in checked studies, under half of the missing clones stem from an unresolved V gene, and the remainder is unexplained. The sample table contains some 80,000 clones; only one count was recorded for approximately 66% of them. The ten largest clonotypes hold more than 3.5% of the sample. Material: PBMCs. Receptors originate from a male donor in good health and CMV-seropositive.

The CDR3 sequence: CAWSVDRGYSPLHF. The CDR3, as DNA: TGTGCCTGGAGTGTAGACAGGGGTTATTCACCCCTCCACTTT. V usage is TRBV30 and J usage is TRBJ1-6, with 8 bases that match TRBD1. V shed 0 bases and J 8 bases; nucleotides not matched to a gene: 3. The CDR3 runs to 14 residues. The V gene's germline CDR1 is GTSNPN and CDR2 SVGIG (reference sequence). The complete variable domain, with remaining parts taken from reference TRBV30 and TRBJ1-6, reads SQTIHQWPATLVQPVGSPLSLECTVEGTSNPNLYWYRQAAGRGLQLLFYSVGIGQISSEVPQNLSASRPQDRQFILSSKKLLLSDSGFYLCAWSVDRGYSPLHFGNGTRLTVT.

The chain has TRBV11-3 and TRBJ2-2; the D is unclear. CDR3 size: 14 residues. Germline V gene lookup returns CDR1 SGHNT and CDR2 YENEEA. V was cut by 4 bases and J by 1 base, with 7 bases left in between. Here the CDR3 reads CASSSSRNTGELFF. Written as DNA, the CDR3 is TGTGCCAGCAGCTCTTCTAGGAACACCGGGGAGCTGTTTTTT.

The rearrangement uses TRBV27 and TRBJ2-7, with a possible D match to TRBD1 (5 bases). Germline V gives CDR1 MNHEY, CDR2 SMNVEV (reference sequence). The CDR3 spans 15 residues. V was shortened by 3 bases and J by 3 bases, with 15 bases between the two germline ends. CDR3 amino acids: CASSLTQGNGYEQYF. The CDR3 DNA sequence: TGTGCCAGCAGTTTGACCCAGGGTAATGGCTACGAGCAGTACTTC.

This clone was recorded once. The chain recombines TRBV28 with TRBJ1-2; the D gene is possibly TRBD1 (6 bases). The CDR3 covers 13 residues. CDR1 is MDHEN, CDR2 SYDVKM, per germline. Deletions cut 6 bases from V and 4 bases from J, with 12 bases between. CDR3 residues: CASRWQGLYGYTF. The CDR3 bases are TGTGCCAGCAGATGGCAGGGGCTCTATGGCTACACCTTC.

This clone appeared a few times. The rearrangement uses TRBV7-2 and TRBJ2-3, with 13 bases fitting TRBD2. The CDR3 loop spans 15 amino acids. J was trimmed by 1 base and V by 6 bases; bases with no gene match: 1. CDR1 is SGHTA and CDR2 is FQGNSA in the germline V gene. CDR3 sequence reads: CASRLAGGGTDTQYF. As DNA, the CDR3 is TGTGCCAGCAGACTAGCGGGGGGGGGCACAGATACGCAGTATTTT. Using reference TRBV7-2 and TRBJ2-3 for the parts outside the CDR3, the full variable domain is GAGVSQSPSNKVTEKGKDVELRCDPISGHTALYWYRQSLGQGLEFLIYFQGNSAPDKSGLPSDRFSAERTGGSVSTLTIQRTQQEDSAVYLCASRLAGGGTDTQYFGPGTRLTVL.

V usage is TRBV7-9 and J usage is TRBJ2-5; weak D call: TRBD1 (5 bases). The germline V gene encodes CDR1 SEHNR and CDR2 FQNEAQ (reference sequence). The CDR3 has 14 residues. With 5 bases removed from V and 0 bases from J, the gap between germline ends came to 10 bases. The CDR3 reads CASSPGRYQETQYF. The CDR3 region has the DNA TGTGCCAGCAGCCCAGGGCGGTACCAAGAGACCCAGTACTTC.

The chain couples TRBV28 to TRBJ1-2; D is ambiguous. The CDR3 totals 11 residues. Germline CDR1 MDHEN, CDR2 SYDVKM. V lost 8 bases and J lost 4, with 8 bases in between. CDR3 in amino acids: CASVSSYGYTF. In DNA form, the CDR3 reads TGTGCCAGCGTTTCGAGCTATGGCTACACCTTC.

The V gene is TRBV6-1, the J gene TRBJ1-2; 9 bases fit TRBD1. Germline CDR1 reads MNHNS; CDR2 reads SASEGT. CDR3 size: 15 residues. The trim removed 2 bases at V and 4 bases at J, leaving 5 bases unmatched. The CDR3 spells CASSEQGTGSYGYTF. In DNA form, the CDR3 reads TGTGCCAGCAGTGAACAGGGGACAGGGTCCTATGGCTACACCTTC.

J is TRBJ2-7 and V is TRBV5-1; TRBD1 aligns across 7 bases. The CDR3 extends over 14 amino acids. J gave up 3 bases and V 0 bases, and 3 bases lay outside the gene matches. Germline V gives CDR1 SGHRS, CDR2 YFSETQ. CDR3 region: CASSLGQGGYEQYF. The CDR3 nucleotides are TGCGCCAGCAGCTTGGGACAGGGTGGCTACGAGCAGTACTTC.

The J gene is TRBJ2-7, the V gene TRBV7-9; D is possibly TRBD2 (5 bases). V was clipped by 4 bases and J by 3 bases, with 10 bases between them. The germline V gene has CDR1 SEHNR and CDR2 FQNEAQ (reference sequence). The CDR3 spans 13 residues. CDR3 DNA sequence: TGTGCCAGCAGCTGGACTGCGGACTACGAGCAGTACTTC. As protein: CASSWTADYEQYF.

The rearrangement links TRBV7-9 to TRBJ2-2; 11 bases align to TRBD2. This CDR3 has 19 amino acids. The junction had 12 bases not matched to a gene; V was cut back by 5 bases and J by 1 base. Germline loops: CDR1 SEHNR, CDR2 FQNEAQ (reference sequence). The DNA of the CDR3 is TGTGCCAGCAGCCCCAGACTAGCGGGGCGCTCGGAGAACACCGGGGAGCTGTTTTTT. Protein sequence: CASSPRLAGRSENTGELFF.

The chain carries TRBV28 and TRBJ1-4; tentatively, D is TRBD1 (5 bases). V was trimmed by 5 bases and J by 8 bases, leaving 21 bases between them. Germline V gene lookup returns CDR1 MDHEN and CDR2 SYDVKM. This CDR3 has 16 amino acids. The DNA of the CDR3 is TGTGCCAGCAGTCGGGGGTTCATAGCGCCAATAGAAAAACTGTTTTTT. Protein: CASSRGFIAPIEKLFF.

The V and J genes are TRBV25-1 and TRBJ2-3; a weak D match, TRBD2 (6 bases). In germline, CDR1 is MGHDK, CDR2 SYGVNS. The CDR3 runs 15 residues. Trimming took off 4 bases at V and 4 bases at J, with 15 bases between the two ends. This CDR3 is CASSAGRGSADTQYF. The CDR3 bases are TGTGCCAGCAGTGCGGGTCGGGGGAGCGCAGATACGCAGTATTTT.

This clone turned up a few times. The V gene is TRBV6-5, the J gene TRBJ2-5, with 7 bases that match TRBD2. Trimming at V came to 6 bases and at J to 4 bases, leaving 8 bases not matched to a gene. This CDR3 is 14 amino acids long. CDR1 and CDR2 from the germline V gene are MNHEY and SVGAGI. CDR3 amino acids: CASSSLAGSETQYF. CDR3 in DNA: TGTGCCAGCAGCAGTTTAGCGGGTTCAGAGACCCAGTACTTC.

This chain joins TRBV19 and TRBJ1-3; tentative D call: TRBD1 (5 bases). Per the germline V gene, CDR1 is LNHDA and CDR2 is SQIVND (reference sequence). There are 15 residues in the CDR3. Deletions cut 8 bases from V and 3 bases from J, with 17 bases between. The CDR3 loop is CASAAGQLIGNTIYF. The CDR3 region has the DNA TGTGCCAGTGCGGCGGGGCAGCTTATTGGAAACACCATATATTTT.

The chain links TRBV11-2 to TRBJ2-2; 9 bases fit TRBD1. In germline, CDR1 is SGHAT, CDR2 FQNNGV. Germline trimming cut 4 bases from V and 7 bases from J; bases unmatched to any gene: 7. The CDR3 length is 15 residues. The CDR3 bases are TGTGCCAGCAGCTCGCCGGGACAGGGTTTCGGGGAGCTGTTTTTT. It is translated as CASSSPGQGFGELFF.